Following are 18 T cell receptor beta chains from one sample sequenced in a study of T cell repertoires in ileal Crohn's disease. Clones were read by immunoSEQ multiplex PCR, and TCRdb kept only the in-frame ones, dropping some. The sample includes 9,500 to 13,000 clones, more than 60% seen only once; the top ten take about 4.5%. Sequenced: ileal tissue. The receptors stem from an adult with Crohn's disease.

This chain connects TRBV19 to TRBJ1-5; 7 bases map to TRBD1. The J segment lost 7 bases and the V segment lost 1 base, leaving 4 bases of the junction unmatched. CDR1 LNHDA and CDR2 SQIVND come from the germline V gene (reference sequence). The CDR3 is 14 amino acids. The CDR3 here is CASSIAGQRQPQHF. As DNA, the CDR3 is TGTGCCAGTAGTATAGCGGGACAGCGCCAGCCCCAGCATTTT.

CDR3 sequence reads: CASRQTGATETQYF. The CDR3 DNA sequence: TGTGCCAGCAGGCAGACAGGGGCTACAGAGACCCAGTACTTC. V gene TRBV7-6 combines with J gene TRBJ2-5; 8 nucleotides agree with TRBD1. CDR3 length equals 14 residues. Unmatched junction bases numbered 7, after V lost 6 bases and J lost 4 bases. Germline CDR1 and CDR2: SGHVS and FNYEAQ.

The chain links TRBV4-3 to TRBJ2-3; 8 bases fit TRBD2. The CDR3 runs to 16 residues. Germline CDR1 is LGHNA and CDR2 is YSLEER. With V trimmed by 2 bases and J by 6 bases, 10 bases remained unmatched. The CDR3 DNA reads as TGCGCCAGCAGCCAAATGCAAACGGGGGGGTTGGATACGCAGTATTTT. Residues: CASSQMQTGGLDTQYF.

J is TRBJ2-4 and V is TRBV14; a possible D gene is TRBD1 (5 bases). This CDR3 region has 15 residues. V gave up 1 base and J gave up 4 bases, with 11 bases separating them. CDR1 and CDR2 from the germline V gene are SGHDN and FVKESK. CDR3 nucleotides: TGTGCCAGCAGCCAAGTAGCAGGGCTGAAAAACATTCAGTACTTC. Translation gives CASSQVAGLKNIQYF.

The chain combines TRBV5-6 with TRBJ2-3; TRBD2 agrees at 13 bases. CDR1 is SGHDT and CDR2 is YYEEEE in the germline V gene. V shed 4 bases, J shed 0 bases, and the junction held 8 bases outside the gene matches. The CDR3 has 18 amino acids. In DNA form, the CDR3 reads TGTGCCAGCAGCGCAGGACTAGCGGGGGCTCCTAGCACAGATACGCAGTATTTT. Translating it yields CASSAGLAGAPSTDTQYF.

The rearrangement links TRBV19 to TRBJ2-3, with TRBD1 matching over 10 bases. V shed 3 bases and J 7 bases; nucleotides not matched to a gene: 7. The CDR3 sequence is 15 residues long. CDR1 is LNHDA and CDR2 is SQIVND in the germline V gene (reference sequence). This chain's CDR3 is CASSIPGTGENTQYF. DNA of the CDR3: TGTGCCAGTAGTATCCCCGGGACAGGGGAAAATACGCAGTATTTT.

In this sample, this clone turned up a few times. CDR3 residues: CASSQVTGGPTYEQYF. The CDR3 DNA reads as TGCGCCAGCAGCCAGGTAACAGGGGGTCCAACCTACGAGCAGTACTTC. The chain links TRBV4-3 to TRBJ2-7, with 8 bases aligning to TRBD1. The V gene's germline CDR1 is LGHNA and CDR2 YSLEER. The CDR3 consists of 16 residues. V lost 3 bases, J lost 2 bases, and 9 bases stayed unmatched.

CDR3 sequence (DNA): TGTGCCATCAGTGGGGCCTGGACTAGCGGGAGTCACAATGAGCAGTTCTTC. Amino acids: CAISGAWTSGSHNEQFF. The chain combines TRBV10-3 with TRBJ2-1; 13 positions agree with TRBD2. Unmatched junction bases numbered 8, after V lost 4 bases and J lost 5 bases. Per the germline V gene, CDR1 is ENHRY and CDR2 is SYGVKD. The CDR3 is 17 amino acids.

J is TRBJ1-4 and V is TRBV28; D is possibly TRBD1 (6 bases). This CDR3 spans 15 amino acids. The V end was cut by 10 bases, the J end by 8 bases, with 23 bases between. CDR1 and CDR2 (germline): MDHEN, SYDVKM. CDR3 protein: CATSNLAGEGEKLFF. CDR3 sequence (DNA): TGTGCCACCAGCAACTTGGCAGGGGAGGGAGAAAAACTGTTTTTT. The whole variable domain, remainder taken from reference TRBV28 and TRBJ1-4, is DVKVTQSSRYLVKRTGEKVFLECVQDMDHENMFWYRQDPGLGLRLIYFSYDVKMKEKGDIPEGYSVSREKKERFSLILESASTNQTSMYLCATSNLAGEGEKLFFGSGTQLSVL.

The chain employs TRBV30 and TRBJ1-3; 8 bases align to TRBD1. Per the germline V gene, CDR1 is GTSNPN and CDR2 is SVGIG (reference sequence). The CDR3 totals 13 residues. Trimming at V came to 7 bases and at J to 2 bases, leaving 4 bases not matched to a gene. The CDR3 protein is CAFTGGPGNTIYF. DNA for the CDR3: TGTGCCTTTACAGGGGGACCTGGAAACACCATATATTTT.

The chain has TRBV29-1 and TRBJ2-3; D perhaps matches TRBD1 (5 bases). This CDR3 has 14 amino acids. Germline CDR1 reads SQVTM; CDR2 reads ANQGSEA. V was clipped by 4 bases and J by 1 base, with 12 bases between them. The CDR3 sequence is CSVARVGGTDTQYF. The CDR3 DNA follows: TGCAGCGTTGCGAGAGTAGGGGGCACAGATACGCAGTATTTT.

This clone was observed a single time. The genes are TRBV5-4 and TRBJ2-7; the match to TRBD1 covers 9 bases. The V gene end was trimmed by 0 bases and the J gene end by 5 bases; junction bases not matched to a gene: 6. The CDR3 has 15 residues. Germline V gene lookup returns CDR1 SGHNT and CDR2 YYREEE (reference sequence). CDR3 residues: CASSLVHRGLDEQYF. In DNA, the CDR3 is TGTGCCAGCAGCTTGGTTCACAGGGGGCTCGACGAGCAGTACTTC.

V gene TRBV12-5 combines with J gene TRBJ1-3; 7 bases match TRBD1. V lost 6 bases to trimming and J lost 4 bases; unmatched junction nucleotides: 6. The CDR3 covers 14 residues. The germline V gene encodes CDR1 LGHNT and CDR2 FRNRAP. CDR3 sequence reads: CASGHRDRGNTIYF. The CDR3 DNA reads TGTGCTAGTGGACACCGGGACAGAGGAAACACCATATATTTT.

The sample holds one count of this clone. The chain employs TRBV4-2 and TRBJ2-2, with 8 bases lining up with TRBD1. J gave up 7 bases and V 0 bases, and 4 bases lay outside the gene matches. This CDR3 has 15 amino acids. Per the germline V gene, CDR1 is LGHNA and CDR2 is YNFKEQ. CDR3 amino acids: CASSQERTGIGELFF. The CDR3 DNA is TGTGCCAGCAGCCAAGAGAGGACAGGGATCGGGGAGCTGTTTTTT.

This chain links TRBV4-2 with TRBJ2-7; D uncertain. The germline V and J ends were trimmed by 1 base and 0 bases, with 16 bases remaining between them. Germline V CDR1 and CDR2: LGHNA, YNFKEQ. The CDR3 length is 17 residues. The CDR3 DNA follows: TGTGCCAGCAGCCAAGGGTTGGCGGCGGATAGCTCCTACGAGCAGTACTTC. Protein sequence: CASSQGLAADSSYEQYF.

CDR3 DNA: TGTGCCATCCTCCAAGAGGGGGGGGCGTATGGCTACACCTTC. Amino acid sequence: CAILQEGGAYGYTF. The V and J genes are TRBV10-3 and TRBJ1-2; D is possibly TRBD1 (6 bases). Germline assignment: CDR1 ENHRY and CDR2 SYGVKD. This CDR3 has 14 residues. V gave up 8 bases and J gave up 5 bases, with 18 bases separating them.

This clone was counted between two and nine times. The CDR3 nucleotides read TGTGCCAGCAGCCCATTGACTAGCGGGGGCATCTACGAGCAGTACTTC. Residues: CASSPLTSGGIYEQYF. The chain links TRBV27 to TRBJ2-7; TRBD2 matches at 12 bases. J gave up 3 bases and V 6 bases, and 9 bases lay outside the gene matches. The germline V gene has CDR1 MNHEY and CDR2 SMNVEV (reference sequence). This CDR3 comprises 16 residues.

This clone showed up just a few times. This rearrangement joins TRBV2 to TRBJ2-3, with D perhaps TRBD2 (6 bases). The CDR3 has 16 residues. The V end was cut by 4 bases, the J end by 0 bases, with 14 bases between. The germline V gene has CDR1 SNHLY and CDR2 FYNNEI. CDR3 sequence: CASSAAGRTSTDTQYF. The CDR3 DNA reads TGTGCCAGCAGTGCCGCAGGGAGGACTAGCACAGATACGCAGTATTTT.